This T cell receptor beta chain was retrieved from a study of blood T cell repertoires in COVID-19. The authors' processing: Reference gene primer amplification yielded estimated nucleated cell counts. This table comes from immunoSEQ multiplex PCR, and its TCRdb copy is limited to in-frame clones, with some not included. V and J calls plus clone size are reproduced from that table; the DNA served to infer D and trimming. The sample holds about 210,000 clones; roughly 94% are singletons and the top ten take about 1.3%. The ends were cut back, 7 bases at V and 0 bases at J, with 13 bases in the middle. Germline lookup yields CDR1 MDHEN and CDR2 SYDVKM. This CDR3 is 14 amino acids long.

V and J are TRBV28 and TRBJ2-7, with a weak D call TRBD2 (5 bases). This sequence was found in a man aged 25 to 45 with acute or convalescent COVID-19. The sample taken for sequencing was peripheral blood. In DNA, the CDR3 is TGTGCCAGCAACACCCCTCGGGGCTCCTACGAGCAGTACTTC. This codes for CASNTPRGSYEQYF.